This T cell receptor beta chain stems from a study of identical twins. General study points: A lower insertion count was a feature of abundant cord blood beta clonotypes, with no such feature in memory repertoires.

Each donor (without exception) was a healthy Caucasian. Using its own MiXCR run on the 5' RACE reads, TCRdb lists one record per CDR3 protein. The sample yields about 530,000 distinct CDR3 sequences, around 22% seen once. V shed 5 bases and J shed 5 bases, with 15 bases lying between them. The CDR3 runs to 15 residues. Germline assignment: CDR1 SEHNR and CDR2 FQNEAQ (reference sequence). This clonotype appeared a few times. Its antigen is unknown. These same data were also listed under a study on yellow fever vaccine responses in identical twins.

Specimen: CD4+ T cells sorted from blood. The receptor was isolated from a woman under 30 in good health. The rearrangement joins TRBV7-9 to TRBJ2-2, with D possibly matching TRBD1 (6 bases). The CDR3, as DNA: TGTGCCAGCAGCCTTAGGGACATAGCAACCGGGGAGCTGTTTTTT. Translation: CASSLRDIATGELFF.